The text below deals with one TCR beta chain. The CDR3 spans 15 residues. Germline CDR1 MGHRA, CDR2 YSYEKL. The entry originates in a study of T cells expressing NK-cell markers. Researchers built TCR beta cDNA using 5'RACE template switching with UMIs. Using the 5' RACE reads, TCRdb records one entry per CDR3 protein without DNA. Its clone listing holds approximately 460,000 distinct CDR3 sequences. V usage is TRBV4-1 and J usage is TRBJ1-2; the TRBD1 assignment by TCRdb is unverifiable without DNA. The sequenced sample was blood T cells: a sorted CD56 or NKG2C T cell subset, CD4+ or CD8+ T cells, or bulk PBMC T cells (not recorded which). The TCR originated in a woman aged 18 to 69 in good health. CDR3 residues: CASSPMDRANYGYTF.